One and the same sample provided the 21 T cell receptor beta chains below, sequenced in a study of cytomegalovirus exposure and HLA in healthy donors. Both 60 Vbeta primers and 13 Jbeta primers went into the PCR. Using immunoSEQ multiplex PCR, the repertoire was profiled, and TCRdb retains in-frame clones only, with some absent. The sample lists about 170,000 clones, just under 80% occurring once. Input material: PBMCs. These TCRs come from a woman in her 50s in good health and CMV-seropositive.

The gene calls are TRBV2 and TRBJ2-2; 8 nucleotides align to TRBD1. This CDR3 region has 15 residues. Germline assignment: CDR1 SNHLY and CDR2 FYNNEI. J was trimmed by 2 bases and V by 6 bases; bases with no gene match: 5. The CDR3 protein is CASRVGQVNTGELFF. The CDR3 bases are TGTGCCAGCAGGGTGGGACAGGTTAACACCGGGGAGCTGTTTTTT.

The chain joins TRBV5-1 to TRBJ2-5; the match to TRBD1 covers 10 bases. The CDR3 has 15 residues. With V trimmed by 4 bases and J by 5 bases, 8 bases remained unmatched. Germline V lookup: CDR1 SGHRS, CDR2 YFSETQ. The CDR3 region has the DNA TGCGCCAGCAGCCGTTTCGACAGGGGGCAGGAGACCCAGTACTTC. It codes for CASSRFDRGQETQYF.

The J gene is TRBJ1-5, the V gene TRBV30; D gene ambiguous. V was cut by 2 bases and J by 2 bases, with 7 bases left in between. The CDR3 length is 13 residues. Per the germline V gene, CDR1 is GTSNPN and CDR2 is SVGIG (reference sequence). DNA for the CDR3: TGTGCCTGGAGTATGGGAGGCAATCAGCCCCAGCATTTT. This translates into CAWSMGGNQPQHF.

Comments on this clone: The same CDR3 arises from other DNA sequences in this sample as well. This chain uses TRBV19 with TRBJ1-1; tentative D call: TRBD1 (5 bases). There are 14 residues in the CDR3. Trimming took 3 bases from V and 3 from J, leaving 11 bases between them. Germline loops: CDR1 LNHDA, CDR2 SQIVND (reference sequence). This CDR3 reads CASSIQGAHTEAFF. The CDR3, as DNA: TGTGCCAGTAGTATTCAAGGGGCACACACTGAAGCTTTCTTT.

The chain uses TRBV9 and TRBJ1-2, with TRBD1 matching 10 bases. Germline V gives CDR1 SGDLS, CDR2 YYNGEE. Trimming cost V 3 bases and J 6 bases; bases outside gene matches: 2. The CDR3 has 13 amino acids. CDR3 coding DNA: TGTGCCAGCAGCGCCGGACAGGGGGATGGCTACACCTTC. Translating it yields CASSAGQGDGYTF.

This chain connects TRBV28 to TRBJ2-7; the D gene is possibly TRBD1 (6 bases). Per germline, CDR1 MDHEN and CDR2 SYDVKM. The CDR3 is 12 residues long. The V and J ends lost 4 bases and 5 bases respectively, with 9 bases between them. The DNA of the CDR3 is TGTGCCAGCAGTTCAGGGGTCCACGAGCAGTACTTC. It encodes CASSSGVHEQYF.

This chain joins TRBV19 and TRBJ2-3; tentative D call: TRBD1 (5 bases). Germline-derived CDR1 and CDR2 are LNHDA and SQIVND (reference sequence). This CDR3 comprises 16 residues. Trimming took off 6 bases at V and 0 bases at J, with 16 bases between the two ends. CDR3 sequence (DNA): TGTGCCAGTAGAAATCCTTCAGGGTTCAGCACAGATACGCAGTATTTT. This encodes CASRNPSGFSTDTQYF.

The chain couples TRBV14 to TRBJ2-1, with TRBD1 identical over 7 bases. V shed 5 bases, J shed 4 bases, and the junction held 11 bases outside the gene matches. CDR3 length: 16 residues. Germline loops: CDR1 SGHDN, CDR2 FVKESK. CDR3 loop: CASSKTTGILYNEQFF. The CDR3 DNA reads TGTGCCAGCAGCAAAACGACAGGGATTCTTTACAATGAGCAGTTCTTC.

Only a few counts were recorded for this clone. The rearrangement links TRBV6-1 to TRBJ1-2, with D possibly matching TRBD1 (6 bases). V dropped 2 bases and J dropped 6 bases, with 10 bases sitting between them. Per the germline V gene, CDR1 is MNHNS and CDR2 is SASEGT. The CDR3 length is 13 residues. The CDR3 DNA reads TGTGCCAGCAGTGAATCAGGGGCGGATGGCTACACCTTC. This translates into CASSESGADGYTF.

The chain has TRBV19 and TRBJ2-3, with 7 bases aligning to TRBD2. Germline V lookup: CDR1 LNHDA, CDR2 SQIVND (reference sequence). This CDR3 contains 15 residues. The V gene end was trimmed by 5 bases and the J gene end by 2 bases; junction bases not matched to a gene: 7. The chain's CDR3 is CASSGSAGDTDTQYF. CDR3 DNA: TGTGCCAGTAGTGGGAGCGCGGGAGACACAGATACGCAGTATTTT.

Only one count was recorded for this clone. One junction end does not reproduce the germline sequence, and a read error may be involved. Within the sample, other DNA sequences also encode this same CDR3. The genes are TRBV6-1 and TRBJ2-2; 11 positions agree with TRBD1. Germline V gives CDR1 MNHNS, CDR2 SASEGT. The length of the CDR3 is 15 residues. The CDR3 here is CASSEGQGDVGELFF. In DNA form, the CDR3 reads TGCGCCAGCAGTGAGGGACAGGGGGACGTCGGGGAGCTGTTTTTT.

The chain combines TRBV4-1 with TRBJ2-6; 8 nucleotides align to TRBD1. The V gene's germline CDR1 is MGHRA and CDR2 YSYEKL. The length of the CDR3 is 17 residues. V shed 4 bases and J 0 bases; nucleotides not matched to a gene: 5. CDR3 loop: CASSPGQASSGANVLTF. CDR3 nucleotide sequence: TGCGCCAGCAGCCCGGGACAGGCTAGCTCTGGGGCCAACGTCCTGACTTTC.

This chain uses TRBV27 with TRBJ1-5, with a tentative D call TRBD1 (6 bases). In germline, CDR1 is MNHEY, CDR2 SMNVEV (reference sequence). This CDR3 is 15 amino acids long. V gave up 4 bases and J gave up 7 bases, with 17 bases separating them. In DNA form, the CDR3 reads TGTGCCAGCAGTTCCCACCGACAGGCACAACAGCCCCAGCATTTT. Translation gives CASSSHRQAQQPQHF.

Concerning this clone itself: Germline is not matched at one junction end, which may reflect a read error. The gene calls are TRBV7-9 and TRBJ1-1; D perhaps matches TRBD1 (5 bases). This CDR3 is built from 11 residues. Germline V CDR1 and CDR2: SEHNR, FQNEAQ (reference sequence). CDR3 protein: CSSSSDREAFF. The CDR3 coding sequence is TGTTCCAGCAGCTCAGACAGAGAAGCTTTCTTT.

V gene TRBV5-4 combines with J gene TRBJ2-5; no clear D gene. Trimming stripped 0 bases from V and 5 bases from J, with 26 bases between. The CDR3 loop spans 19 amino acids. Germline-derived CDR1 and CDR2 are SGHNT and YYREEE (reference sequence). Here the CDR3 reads CASSLDRLGSRKARETQYF. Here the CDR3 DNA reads TGTGCCAGCAGCTTGGACCGTCTGGGCTCCAGGAAGGCAAGGGAGACCCAGTACTTC.

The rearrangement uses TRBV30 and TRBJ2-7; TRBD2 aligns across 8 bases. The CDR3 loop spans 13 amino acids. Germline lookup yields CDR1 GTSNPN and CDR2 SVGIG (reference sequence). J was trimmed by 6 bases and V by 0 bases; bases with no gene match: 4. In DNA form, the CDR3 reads TGTGCCTGGAGTGTAATTAGCGGGACCGAGCAGTACTTC. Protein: CAWSVISGTEQYF.

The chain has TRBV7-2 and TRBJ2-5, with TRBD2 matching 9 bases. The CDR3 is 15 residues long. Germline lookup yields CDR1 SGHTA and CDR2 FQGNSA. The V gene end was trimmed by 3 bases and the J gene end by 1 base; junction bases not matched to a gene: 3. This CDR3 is CASSFGGGGQETQYF. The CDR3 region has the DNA TGTGCCAGCAGCTTCGGCGGGGGGGGCCAAGAGACCCAGTACTTC. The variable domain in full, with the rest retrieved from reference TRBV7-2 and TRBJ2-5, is GAGVSQSPSNKVTEKGKDVELRCDPISGHTALYWYRQSLGQGLEFLIYFQGNSAPDKSGLPSDRFSAERTGGSVSTLTIQRTQQEDSAVYLCASSFGGGGQETQYFGPGTRLLVL.

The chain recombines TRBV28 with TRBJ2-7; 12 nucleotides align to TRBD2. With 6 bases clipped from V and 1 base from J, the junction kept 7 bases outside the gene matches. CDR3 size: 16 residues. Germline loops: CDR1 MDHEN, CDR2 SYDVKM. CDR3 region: CASSPTSGRASYEQYF. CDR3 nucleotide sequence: TGTGCCAGCAGCCCGACTAGCGGGAGAGCTTCCTACGAGCAGTACTTC.

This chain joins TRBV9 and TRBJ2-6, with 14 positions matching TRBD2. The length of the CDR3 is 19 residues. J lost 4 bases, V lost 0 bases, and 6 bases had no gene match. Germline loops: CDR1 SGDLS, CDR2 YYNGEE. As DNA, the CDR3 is TGTGCCAGCAGCGTAGCCAGACTAGCGGGGGGGCTGGGGGCCAACGTCCTGACTTTC. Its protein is CASSVARLAGGLGANVLTF.

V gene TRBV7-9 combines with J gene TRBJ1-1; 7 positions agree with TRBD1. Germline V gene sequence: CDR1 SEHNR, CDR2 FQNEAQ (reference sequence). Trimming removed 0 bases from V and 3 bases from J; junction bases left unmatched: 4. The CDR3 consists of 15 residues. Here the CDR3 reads CASSLAGGRDTEAFF. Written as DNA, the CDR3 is TGTGCCAGCAGCTTAGCAGGGGGCCGGGACACTGAAGCTTTCTTT.

The CDR3 DNA reads TGTGCCAGCAGCGACGGACTAGTCCGGGAGGGTGGAGAAGGGACCCAGTACTTC. Its translation: CASSDGLVREGGEGTQYF. V gene TRBV9 combines with J gene TRBJ2-5; the match to TRBD2 covers 8 bases. Per germline, CDR1 SGDLS and CDR2 YYNGEE. J gave up 7 bases and V 3 bases, and 20 bases lay outside the gene matches. This CDR3 is 18 amino acids long.